This T cell receptor beta chain was captured by sequencing in a study of human T cells and chemical hapten exposure. The wider study: Each patient's scalp received weekly diphenylcyclopropenone throughout the approximately 25-week study. Findings of the study overall: Sensitization with DPC brought no change to TCRs above 1 in 1000 in frequency.

The time point was: patch test 1, 2 weeks after DPC sensitization. Noted treatment: therapeutic diphenylcyclopropenone sensitization with weekly scalp DPC. Using its own MiXCR run on the RACE reads, TCRdb lists one record per CDR3 protein. This sample has about 100,000 distinct CDR3 sequences, with roughly 11% found just once. This CDR3 is 14 amino acids long. The germline V and J ends were trimmed by 0 bases and 7 bases, with 16 bases remaining between them. Germline V lookup: CDR1 DFQATT, CDR2 SNEGSKA (reference sequence). This clonotype has only a few counts. Its specificity is unknown. The receptor was derived from a woman in her thirties or forties with alopecia areata. Some clones in this sample may be carry-over from other donors' samples. The chain has TRBV20-1 and TRBJ2-7; D remains ambiguous. The material was whole blood, obtained in connection with sensitization to the hapten diphenylcyclopropenone (DPC). CDR3 sequence reads: CSARDNARVREQYF. CDR3 nucleotide sequence: TGCAGTGCTAGAGATAACGCTAGAGTACGGGAGCAGTACTTC.